Below are 25 T cell receptor beta chains sequenced from a single sample in a study of blood T cell repertoires in COVID-19. The table came from immunoSEQ multiplex PCR; TCRdb's copy has only in-frame clones and leaves some out. Here the sample spans under 40,000 clones, approximately 91% being singletons. Material: peripheral blood. The source of these receptors is a man aged 70-80 years with active COVID-19.

V gene TRBV7-3 combines with J gene TRBJ2-1; 9 nucleotides line up with TRBD2. V shed 1 base and J 5 bases; nucleotides not matched to a gene: 0. Germline loops: CDR1 SGHTA, CDR2 FQGTGA. CDR3 length: 14 amino acids. In DNA form, the CDR3 reads TGTGCCAGCAGCTTAAGACTAGCGGACAATGAGCAGTTCTTC. Its translation: CASSLRLADNEQFF.

The rearrangement joins TRBV18 to TRBJ2-7; TRBD1 matches at 7 bases. The length of the CDR3 is 14 residues. The germline CDR1 and CDR2 sequences are KGHSH and LQKENI. J lost 6 bases, V lost 2 bases, and 7 bases had no gene match. CDR3 residues: CASSPTQGISEQYF. In nucleotides, the CDR3 is TGTGCCAGCTCACCAACACAGGGGATCAGCGAGCAGTACTTC.

This clone has just a few counts. The CDR3 is CASSISDRGRGEKLFF. In nucleotides, the CDR3 is TGTGCCAGCAGCATATCGGACAGGGGGCGGGGAGAAAAACTGTTTTTT. The rearrangement links TRBV7-8 to TRBJ1-4; TRBD1 agrees at 11 bases. The CDR3 has 16 residues. J lost 8 bases, V lost 5 bases, and 10 bases had no gene match. CDR1 and CDR2 from the germline V gene are SGHVS and FQNEAQ.

The chain employs TRBV15 and TRBJ1-1, with D unclear. V was clipped by 0 bases and J by 4 bases, with 6 bases between them. Germline loops: CDR1 LNHNV, CDR2 YYDKDF (reference sequence). The CDR3 extends over 13 amino acids. CDR3 sequence (DNA): TGTGCCACCAGCAGAGATGTCGGCACTGAAGCTTTCTTT. Its protein product is CATSRDVGTEAFF. Complete variable domain (other parts from reference TRBV15 and TRBJ1-1): DAMVIQNPRYQVTQFGKPVTLSCSQTLNHNVMYWYQQKSSQAPKLLFHYYDKDFNNEADTPDNFQSRRPNTSFCFLDIRSPGLGDTAMYLCATSRDVGTEAFFGQGTRLTVV.

The chain recombines TRBV18 with TRBJ2-5, with D hard to call. This CDR3 has 19 amino acids. V lost 2 bases and J 5 bases, leaving 27 bases between the germline ends. Per germline, CDR1 KGHSH and CDR2 LQKENI. CDR3 region: CASSPRGPLERMGYETQYF. The CDR3 DNA reads as TGTGCCAGCTCACCAAGAGGCCCATTGGAGCGTATGGGTTATGAGACCCAGTACTTC. Using reference TRBV18 and TRBJ2-5 for the parts outside the CDR3, the full variable domain is NAGVMQNPRHLVRRRGQEARLRCSPMKGHSHVYWYRQLPEEGLKFMVYLQKENIIDESGMPKERFSAEFPKEGPSILRIQQVVRGDSAAYFCASSPRGPLERMGYETQYFGPGTRLLVL.

The rearrangement uses TRBV6-5 and TRBJ1-6, with 8 positions matching TRBD1. V gave up 6 bases and J gave up 6 bases; unmatched junction bases: 4. Germline CDR1 reads MNHEY; CDR2 reads SVGAGI. The CDR3 consists of 14 residues. The CDR3 protein is CASRTGVTNSPLHF. CDR3 in DNA: TGTGCCAGCAGGACAGGGGTAACTAATTCACCCCTCCACTTT.

This clone was detected a few times. This chain links TRBV4-2 with TRBJ2-2; 14 nucleotides match TRBD2. The CDR3 length is 17 residues. Trimming removed 3 bases from V and 8 bases from J; junction bases left unmatched: 8. The germline V gene encodes CDR1 LGHNA and CDR2 YNFKEQ. The CDR3 protein is CASSQKQGLAGAGELFF. In nucleotides, the CDR3 is TGTGCCAGCAGCCAGAAGCAGGGACTAGCGGGGGCAGGGGAGCTGTTTTTT.

The chain is built from TRBV19 and TRBJ2-2; 7 bases fit TRBD2. Germline V CDR1 and CDR2: LNHDA, SQIVND (reference sequence). This CDR3 has 16 residues. V trimming: 7 bases; J trimming: 5 bases; junction bases outside the gene matches: 13. The CDR3 sequence: CASTVRGRLGTGELFF. The CDR3 DNA reads TGTGCCAGTACTGTCCGCGGGAGATTAGGGACCGGGGAGCTGTTTTTT.

The chain combines TRBV5-1 with TRBJ2-3; 8 bases agree with TRBD1. Trimming at V came to 1 base and at J to 2 bases, leaving 12 bases not matched to a gene. CDR3 length equals 18 residues. CDR1 SGHRS and CDR2 YFSETQ come from the germline V gene. This chain's CDR3 is CASSLMAPGQGNTDTQYF. CDR3 sequence (DNA): TGCGCCAGCAGCTTGATGGCCCCAGGACAGGGCAACACAGATACGCAGTATTTT.

The chain couples TRBV20-1 to TRBJ2-1; D not certain. Trimming removed 3 bases at V and 3 bases at J, with 12 bases between. The CDR3 contains 14 residues. Germline-derived CDR1 and CDR2 are DFQATT and SNEGSKA (reference sequence). CDR3 bases: TGCAGTGCTAGTGTGAGTCGTCGCTACAATGAGCAGTTCTTC. This codes for CSASVSRRYNEQFF.

The V gene is TRBV30, the J gene TRBJ1-3, with 7 bases that match TRBD1. From germline, CDR1 is GTSNPN and CDR2 SVGIG (reference sequence). The J segment lost 1 base and the V segment lost 4 bases, leaving 7 bases of the junction unmatched. The CDR3 has 15 residues. The CDR3 loop is CAWTWDSSSGNTIYF. In DNA form, the CDR3 reads TGTGCCTGGACATGGGACAGCTCTTCTGGAAACACCATATATTTT. The full variable domain, in which reference TRBV30 and TRBJ1-3 provide the parts outside the CDR3, is SQTIHQWPATLVQPVGSPLSLECTVEGTSNPNLYWYRQAAGRGLQLLFYSVGIGQISSEVPQNLSASRPQDRQFILSSKKLLLSDSGFYLCAWTWDSSSGNTIYFGEGSWLTVV.

CDR3 sequence (DNA): TGCGCCAGCAGCTTGGGGGGACTAGCGAGCACAGATACGCAGTATTTT. It specifies CASSLGGLASTDTQYF. This chain links TRBV5-1 with TRBJ2-3; TRBD2 matches 10 bases. This CDR3 is built from 16 residues. The V and J ends lost 0 bases and 0 bases, in that order; junction bases with no gene match: 1. CDR1 and CDR2 (germline): SGHRS, YFSETQ.

J is TRBJ2-5 and V is TRBV28; D perhaps matches TRBD1 (5 bases). This CDR3 is built from 15 residues. Deletions cut 6 bases from V and 4 bases from J, with 18 bases between. Per germline, CDR1 MDHEN and CDR2 SYDVKM. The CDR3, as DNA: TGTGCCAGCAGCAAACCGACAGCCTTATTAGAGACCCAGTACTTC. This codes for CASSKPTALLETQYF.

The CDR3 loop reads CASSKTSGGRIPQETQYF. The CDR3 coding sequence is TGTGCCAGCAGTAAGACTAGCGGGGGGCGCATACCCCAAGAGACCCAGTACTTC. The chain employs TRBV2 and TRBJ2-5; 13 bases are shared with TRBD2. The CDR3 covers 18 residues. After removal of 5 bases from V and 1 base from J, the junction contained 10 bases not matched to a gene. CDR1 and CDR2 (germline): SNHLY, FYNNEI.

Only one count was recorded for this clone. This sequence joins TRBV6-5 and TRBJ2-7; the match to TRBD2 covers 9 bases. The germline gives CDR1 MNHEY, CDR2 SVGAGI. This CDR3 spans 16 amino acids. With V trimmed by 0 bases and J by 3 bases, 6 bases remained unmatched. Here the CDR3 reads CASSYSPASGVYEQYF. The CDR3, as DNA: TGTGCCAGCAGTTACTCCCCGGCTAGCGGGGTCTACGAGCAGTACTTC.

The V and J genes are TRBV7-2 and TRBJ2-7; a possible D gene is TRBD1 (6 bases). Germline-derived CDR1 and CDR2 are SGHTA and FQGNSA. This CDR3 comprises 14 residues. The V and J ends lost 5 bases and 4 bases respectively, with 15 bases between them. CDR3 coding DNA: TGTGCCAGCAGCACCCAGGGACATCATTACGAGCAGTACTTC. Protein: CASSTQGHHYEQYF. The whole variable domain, filled in from reference TRBV7-2 and TRBJ2-7, reads GAGVSQSPSNKVTEKGKDVELRCDPISGHTALYWYRQSLGQGLEFLIYFQGNSAPDKSGLPSDRFSAERTGGSVSTLTIQRTQQEDSAVYLCASSTQGHHYEQYFGPGTRLTVT.

A single count supports this clone. The chain recombines TRBV5-1 with TRBJ1-6; maybe TRBD1 (5 bases). The CDR3 consists of 13 residues. V lost 9 bases and J lost 7, with 14 bases in between. The germline V gene encodes CDR1 SGHRS and CDR2 YFSETQ. Here the CDR3 reads CATRSGANSPLHF. The CDR3 DNA sequence: TGCGCCACTCGGTCTGGGGCCAATTCACCCCTCCACTTT. The complete variable domain, with remaining parts taken from reference TRBV5-1 and TRBJ1-6, reads KAGVTQTPRYLIKTRGQQVTLSCSPISGHRSVSWYQQTPGQGLQFLFEYFSETQRNKGNFPGRFSGRQFSNSRSEMNVSTLELGDSALYLCATRSGANSPLHFGNGTRLTVT.

CDR3 coding DNA: TGCGCCAGCAGCTCTGGGAGCGGGAGGAATGAGCAGTTCTTC. It is translated as CASSSGSGRNEQFF. This chain connects TRBV4-1 to TRBJ2-1, with 9 bases matching TRBD2. This CDR3 is built from 14 residues. CDR1 and CDR2 from the germline V gene are MGHRA and YSYEKL. V gave up 5 bases and J gave up 7 bases; unmatched junction bases: 6.

The CDR3 reads CASSLAGTGGSRTEAFF. The CDR3 DNA reads as TGCGCCAGCAGCTTGGCCGGGACAGGGGGATCCCGCACTGAAGCTTTCTTT. The chain employs TRBV5-1 and TRBJ1-1; 11 bases are shared with TRBD1. Trimming took 0 bases from V and 4 from J; bases not matched to a gene: 8. The CDR3 loop spans 17 amino acids. CDR1 and CDR2 from the germline V gene are SGHRS and YFSETQ. The full variable domain, with the rest looked up from reference TRBV5-1 and TRBJ1-1, is KAGVTQTPRYLIKTRGQQVTLSCSPISGHRSVSWYQQTPGQGLQFLFEYFSETQRNKGNFPGRFSGRQFSNSRSEMNVSTLELGDSALYLCASSLAGTGGSRTEAFFGQGTRLTVV.

The chain combines TRBV14 with TRBJ1-6, with 7 bases aligning to TRBD1. The CDR3 covers 14 residues. V shed 5 bases, J shed 7 bases, and the junction held 5 bases outside the gene matches. Germline lookup yields CDR1 SGHDN and CDR2 FVKESK. CDR3 DNA: TGTGCCAGCAGCAACAGGGGTCAGAATTCACCCCTCCACTTT. This codes for CASSNRGQNSPLHF.

The V and J genes are TRBV6-6 and TRBJ1-5; a possible D gene is TRBD1 (5 bases). V gave up 0 bases and J gave up 4 bases, with 10 bases separating them. The CDR3 has 15 amino acids. Germline V gives CDR1 MNHNY, CDR2 SVGAGI (reference sequence). CDR3 nucleotide sequence: TGTGCCAGCAGTTACTCGGGCAGGGTGAATCAGCCCCAGCATTTT. Its protein product is CASSYSGRVNQPQHF.

The CDR3: CASTSTGHRTYRNTEAFF. In nucleotides, the CDR3 is TGTGCCAGCACAAGTACGGGACACCGAACCTATCGGAACACTGAAGCTTTCTTT. This chain joins TRBV3-1 (or the pseudogene TRBV3-2) and TRBJ1-1; TRBD1 might be the D (6 bases). Looked up from germline, CDR1 is LGHDT and CDR2 is YNNKEL (reference sequence). This CDR3 is 18 amino acids long. Trimming pared 7 bases from V and 1 base from J, leaving 25 bases between.

This chain connects TRBV24-1 to TRBJ2-7; TRBD2 might be the D (5 bases). The CDR3 is 15 amino acids. CDR1 KGHDR and CDR2 SFDVKD come from the germline V gene. V was trimmed by 2 bases and J by 2 bases, leaving 12 bases between them. This chain's CDR3 is CATSDWEHGTYEQYF. CDR3 bases: TGTGCCACCAGTGATTGGGAACACGGGACCTACGAGCAGTACTTC.

J is TRBJ2-7 and V is TRBV28; 10 bases are shared with TRBD2. The germline gives CDR1 MDHEN, CDR2 SYDVKM. This CDR3 is 15 amino acids long. The J segment lost 2 bases and the V segment lost 5 bases, leaving 6 bases of the junction unmatched. CDR3 residues: CASSPWTSGPYEQYF. The CDR3 DNA reads TGTGCCAGCAGTCCCTGGACTAGCGGACCCTACGAGCAGTACTTC.

The V gene is TRBV6-2 or TRBV6-3, the J gene TRBJ2-7; 7 bases align to TRBD2. With V trimmed by 2 bases and J by 2 bases, 6 bases remained unmatched. The CDR3 contains 15 residues. Germline V gives CDR1 MNHEY, CDR2 SVGEGT. The CDR3 reads CASSYTGGLTYEQYF. In DNA, the CDR3 is TGTGCCAGCAGTTACACGGGGGGATTAACCTACGAGCAGTACTTC.